This T cell receptor beta chain is drawn from a study of STAT5B mutations in CD4+ large granular lymphocyte leukemia. Whole-study results and caveats: Patient CD4-sorted repertoires stayed more clonal than healthy ones after leukemic-clone removal. Compared with healthy controls (2/35), patient top clones favored TRBV06 (8/27).

TCRdb's copy holds only in-frame clones and misses some; the assay was immunoSEQ multiplex PCR. The table includes around 21,000 clones, around three quarters detected once. The CDR3 covers 15 residues. Germline V CDR1 and CDR2: MDHEN, SYDVKM. The V gene lost 7 bases and the J gene lost 4 bases, with 19 bases spanning the gap. The table lists this clone with a few counts. Its antigen is not known. The J gene is TRBJ2-5, the V gene TRBV28, with a possible D match to TRBD2 (5 bases). Source material: CD4+ T cells from blood buffy coats. This clonotype originated in a human donor in good health. Here the CDR3 DNA reads TGTGCCAGCAACTTGTCCGGGAACTTACTAGAGACCCAGTACTTC. Residues: CASNLSGNLLETQYF.